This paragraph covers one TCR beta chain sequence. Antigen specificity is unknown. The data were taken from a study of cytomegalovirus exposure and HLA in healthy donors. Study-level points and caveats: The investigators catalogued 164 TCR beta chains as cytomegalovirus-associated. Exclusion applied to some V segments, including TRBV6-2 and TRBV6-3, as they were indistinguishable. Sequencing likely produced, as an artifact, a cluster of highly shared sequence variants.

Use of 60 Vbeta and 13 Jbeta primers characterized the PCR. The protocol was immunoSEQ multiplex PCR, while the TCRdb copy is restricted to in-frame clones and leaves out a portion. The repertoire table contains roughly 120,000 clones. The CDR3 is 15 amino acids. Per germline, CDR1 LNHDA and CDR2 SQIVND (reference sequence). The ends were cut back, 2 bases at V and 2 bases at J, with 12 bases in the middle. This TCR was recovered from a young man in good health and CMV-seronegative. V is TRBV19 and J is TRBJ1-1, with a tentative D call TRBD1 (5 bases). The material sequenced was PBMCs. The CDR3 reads CASSIFTGGNTEAFF. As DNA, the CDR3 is TGTGCCAGTAGTATATTTACGGGGGGAAACACTGAAGCTTTCTTT.